These T cell receptor beta chains were read from a single sample in a study of Graves' ophthalmopathy and Graves' hyperthyroidism. TCRdb reprocessed the multiplex PCR reads with MiXCR, giving one entry per CDR3 protein. Of roughly 400,000 distinct CDR3 sequences listed, roughly 15% are singletons. The source material was peripheral blood. The origin of the receptors is a woman between 18 and 29 years old with stable Graves' hyperthyroidism. Each CDR3 is given with its conserved first and last residue. Fields, in order: clone size, V gene, D gene, J gene, CDR3 protein, CDR3 DNA. D genes are given only for firm matches. Clone size is not always given. Where it is, it says once, few, many or a class for expanded clones.

size: many
V: TRBV7-9
D: TRBD1
J: TRBJ1-2
CDR3: CASSVPGQGARGYTF
DNA: TGTGCCAGCAGCGTCCCGGGACAGGGGGCACGGGGCTACACCTTC

size: many
V: TRBV7-2
D: .
J: TRBJ2-5
CDR3: CASSTRQTQETQYF
DNA: TGTGCCAGCAGCACGCGACAGACTCAAGAGACCCAGTACTTC

size: many
V: TRBV2
D: TRBD1
J: TRBJ2-7
CDR3: CASRTEQGVYEQYF
DNA: TGTGCCAGCAGGACGGAACAGGGGGTCTACGAGCAGTACTTC

size: many
V: TRBV29-1
D: TRBD1
J: TRBJ1-2
CDR3: CSVEVRGPKKYGYTF
DNA: TGCAGCGTTGAAGTTAGGGGGCCCAAGAAGTATGGCTACACCTTC

size: .
V: TRBV2
D: .
J: TRBJ1-6
CDR3: CASSTLYNSPLHF
DNA: TGTGCCAGCAGTACCCTCTATAATTCACCCCTCCACTTT

size: few
V: TRBV11-1
D: TRBD2
J: TRBJ2-3
CDR3: CASSPGLPTDTQYF
DNA: TGTGCCAGCAGCCCGGGACTACCCACAGATACGCAGTATTTT

size: many
V: TRBV6-2/TRBV6-3
D: .
J: TRBJ1-1
CDR3: CASNLFHRRENTEAFF
DNA: TGTGCCAGCAACCTCTTTCATCGGCGGGAGAACACTGAAGCTTTCTTT

size: many
V: TRBV15
D: TRBD2
J: TRBJ2-7
CDR3: CATSRTGGDEQYF
DNA: TGTGCCACCAGCAGAACCGGGGGGGACGAGCAGTACTTC

size: .
V: TRBV2
D: TRBD1
J: TRBJ1-1
CDR3: CATGTGTEAFF
DNA: TGTGCCACAGGGACAGGGACTGAAGCTTTCTTT

size: many
V: TRBV5-1
D: TRBD2
J: TRBJ2-2
CDR3: CASSGGLAATGELFF
DNA: TGCGCCAGCAGCGGGGGACTAGCGGCCACCGGGGAGCTGTTTTTT

size: once
V: TRBV6-1
D: .
J: TRBJ1-2
CDR3: CASRRDTSTSGYTF
DNA: TGTGCCAGCAGAAGGGACACATCTACCAGTGGCTACACCTTC

size: many
V: TRBV19
D: .
J: TRBJ2-7
CDR3: CASSAGPSYEQYF
DNA: TGTGCCAGTAGTGCAGGCCCGTCCTACGAGCAGTACTTC

size: many
V: TRBV12-3/TRBV12-4
D: .
J: TRBJ1-1
CDR3: CASSFGGHTEAFF
DNA: TGTGCCAGCAGTTTCGGGGGACACACTGAAGCTTTCTTT

size: many
V: TRBV4-1
D: .
J: TRBJ2-7
CDR3: CASSQGIGRNYEQYF
DNA: TGCGCCAGCAGCCAAGGCATTGGGAGGAACTACGAGCAGTACTTC

size: many
V: TRBV6-5
D: .
J: TRBJ2-7
CDR3: CASSYAAGPSYEQYF
DNA: TGTGCCAGCAGTTACGCGGCCGGGCCCTCCTACGAGCAGTACTTC

size: .
V: TRBV2
D: .
J: TRBJ1-1
CDR3: CASSTIRTANTEAFF
DNA: TGTGCCAGCAGTACAATCAGGACAGCGAACACTGAAGCTTTCTTT

size: many
V: TRBV27
D: .
J: TRBJ2-7
CDR3: CASSSPRYEQYF
DNA: TGTGCCAGCAGTTCCCCCAGGTACGAGCAGTACTTC

size: many
V: TRBV6-1
D: .
J: TRBJ2-5
CDR3: CASSQDLGGETQYF
DNA: TGTGCCAGCAGTCAGGACCTGGGGGGAGAGACCCAGTACTTC

size: few
V: TRBV4-1
D: TRBD1
J: TRBJ2-7
CDR3: CASSQETGGRTYEQYF
DNA: TGCGCCAGCAGCCAGGAGACAGGGGGTCGTACCTACGAGCAGTACTTC

size: many
V: TRBV20-1
D: TRBD1
J: TRBJ2-7
CDR3: CAGGTGIYEQYF
DNA: TGCGCCGGAGGGACAGGGATCTACGAGCAGTACTTC

size: .
V: TRBV27
D: TRBD1
J: TRBJ1-6
CDR3: CASSSGTGDPPEDSPLHF
DNA: TGTGCCAGCAGTTCGGGGACAGGGGACCCTCCTGAGGATTCACCCCTCCACTTT

size: many
V: TRBV12-3/TRBV12-4
D: .
J: TRBJ1-3
CDR3: CASSPRGLRSGNTIYF
DNA: TGTGCCAGCAGTCCCAGGGGACTGCGCTCTGGAAACACCATATATTTT

size: many
V: TRBV7-3
D: .
J: TRBJ1-1
CDR3: CASSLTGFGEDTEAFF
DNA: TGTGCCAGCAGCTTAACGGGGTTCGGGGAGGACACTGAAGCTTTCTTT

size: few
V: TRBV7-2
D: .
J: TRBJ2-2
CDR3: CASSLGGDGGELFF
DNA: TGTGCCAGCAGCTTAGGGGGGGACGGCGGGGAGCTGTTTTTT